This T cell receptor (beta chain) was sequenced during a study of blood T cell repertoires in COVID-19. Study summary: Samples came from the United States, Italy and Spain, spanning acute and convalescent COVID-19.

TCRdb's copy holds only in-frame clones and misses some; the assay was immunoSEQ multiplex PCR. Here the sample spans about 52,000 clones, more than 80% being singletons. CDR3 length: 14 residues. The germline V and J ends were trimmed by 2 bases and 2 bases, with 9 bases remaining between them. Germline values: CDR1 MNHNY, CDR2 SVGAGI (reference sequence). Sequenced input: peripheral blood. This receptor was identified in a human donor in a cohort sampled during active COVID-19. The chain uses TRBV6-6 and TRBJ1-1; no definite D call. The CDR3 DNA follows: TGTGCCAGCAGTTACGGGCAGCCCAACACTGAAGCTTTCTTT. Its protein product is CASSYGQPNTEAFF.